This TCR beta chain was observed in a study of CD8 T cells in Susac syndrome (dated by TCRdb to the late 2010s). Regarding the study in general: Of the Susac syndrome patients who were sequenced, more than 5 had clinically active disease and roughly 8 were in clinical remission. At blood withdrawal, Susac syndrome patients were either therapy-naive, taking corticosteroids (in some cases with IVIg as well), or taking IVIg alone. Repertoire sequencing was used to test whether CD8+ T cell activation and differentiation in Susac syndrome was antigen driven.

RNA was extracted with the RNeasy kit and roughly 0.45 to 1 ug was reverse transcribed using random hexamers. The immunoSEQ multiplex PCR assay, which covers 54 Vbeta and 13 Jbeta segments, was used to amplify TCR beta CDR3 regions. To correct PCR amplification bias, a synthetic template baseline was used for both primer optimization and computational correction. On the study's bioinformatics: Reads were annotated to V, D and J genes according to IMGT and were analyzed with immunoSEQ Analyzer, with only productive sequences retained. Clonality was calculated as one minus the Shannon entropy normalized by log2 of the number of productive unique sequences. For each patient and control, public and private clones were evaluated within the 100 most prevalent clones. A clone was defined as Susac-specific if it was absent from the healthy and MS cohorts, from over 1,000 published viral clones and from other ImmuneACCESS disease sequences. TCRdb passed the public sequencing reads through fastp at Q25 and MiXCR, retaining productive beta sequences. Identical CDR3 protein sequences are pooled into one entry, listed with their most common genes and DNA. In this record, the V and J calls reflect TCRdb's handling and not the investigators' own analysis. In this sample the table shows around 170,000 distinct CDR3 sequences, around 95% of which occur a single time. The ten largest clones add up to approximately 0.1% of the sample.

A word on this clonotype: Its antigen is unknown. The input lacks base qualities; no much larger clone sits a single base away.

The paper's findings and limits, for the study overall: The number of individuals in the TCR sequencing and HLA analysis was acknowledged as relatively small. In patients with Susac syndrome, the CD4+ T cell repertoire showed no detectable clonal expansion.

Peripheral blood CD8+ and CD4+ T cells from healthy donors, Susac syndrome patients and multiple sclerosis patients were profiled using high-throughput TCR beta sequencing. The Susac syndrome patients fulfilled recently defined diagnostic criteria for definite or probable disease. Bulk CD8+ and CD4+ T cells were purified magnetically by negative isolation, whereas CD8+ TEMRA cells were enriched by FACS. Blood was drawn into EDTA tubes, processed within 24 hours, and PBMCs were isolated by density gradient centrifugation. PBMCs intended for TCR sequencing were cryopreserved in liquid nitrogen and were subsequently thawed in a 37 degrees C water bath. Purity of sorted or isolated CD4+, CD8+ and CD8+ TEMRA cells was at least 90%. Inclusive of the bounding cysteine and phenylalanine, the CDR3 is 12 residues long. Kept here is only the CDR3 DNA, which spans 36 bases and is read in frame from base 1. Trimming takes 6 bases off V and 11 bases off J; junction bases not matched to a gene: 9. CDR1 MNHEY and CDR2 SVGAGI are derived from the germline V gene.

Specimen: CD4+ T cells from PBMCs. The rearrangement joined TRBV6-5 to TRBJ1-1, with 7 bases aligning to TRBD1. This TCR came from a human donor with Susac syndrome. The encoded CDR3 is CASSRQGVGAFF. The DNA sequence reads TGTGCCAGCAGCCGCCAGGGGGTGGGTGCTTTCTTT.